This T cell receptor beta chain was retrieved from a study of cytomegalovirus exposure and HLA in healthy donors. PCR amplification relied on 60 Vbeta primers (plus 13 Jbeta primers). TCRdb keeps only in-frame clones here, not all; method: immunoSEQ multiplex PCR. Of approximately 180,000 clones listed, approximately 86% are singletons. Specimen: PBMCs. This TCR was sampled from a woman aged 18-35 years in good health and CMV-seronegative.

This chain's CDR3 is CASSTTRQRSGYEQYF. CDR3 coding DNA: TGTGCCAGTAGTACTACGAGACAGCGTTCTGGCTACGAGCAGTACTTC. The rearrangement uses TRBV19 and TRBJ2-7; D might be TRBD1 (5 bases). V was pared by 4 bases and J by 3 bases, with 19 bases between. CDR3 length equals 16 residues. Germline CDR1 and CDR2: LNHDA and SQIVND (reference sequence).